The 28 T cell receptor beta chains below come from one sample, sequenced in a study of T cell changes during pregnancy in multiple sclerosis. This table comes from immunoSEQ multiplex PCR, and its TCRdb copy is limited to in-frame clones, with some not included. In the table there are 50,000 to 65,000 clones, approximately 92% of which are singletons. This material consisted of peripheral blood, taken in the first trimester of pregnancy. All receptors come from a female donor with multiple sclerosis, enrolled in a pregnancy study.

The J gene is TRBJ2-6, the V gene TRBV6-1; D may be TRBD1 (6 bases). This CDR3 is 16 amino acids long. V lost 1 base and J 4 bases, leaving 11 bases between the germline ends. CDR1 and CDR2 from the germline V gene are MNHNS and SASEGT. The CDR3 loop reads CASSEGQARGANVLTF. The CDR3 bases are TGTGCCAGCAGTGAAGGACAGGCTAGAGGGGCCAACGTCCTGACTTTC.

CDR3 in amino acids: CASSQDPASGGAGSYNEQFF. The CDR3 DNA reads TGCGCCAGCAGCCAAGATCCAGCTAGCGGGGGGGCAGGCTCCTACAATGAGCAGTTCTTC. The V call is TRBV4-1, the J call TRBJ2-1; 12 nucleotides agree with TRBD2. The germline CDR1 and CDR2 sequences are MGHRA and YSYEKL. V shed 0 bases, J shed 0 bases, and the junction held 9 bases outside the gene matches. This CDR3 has 20 residues.

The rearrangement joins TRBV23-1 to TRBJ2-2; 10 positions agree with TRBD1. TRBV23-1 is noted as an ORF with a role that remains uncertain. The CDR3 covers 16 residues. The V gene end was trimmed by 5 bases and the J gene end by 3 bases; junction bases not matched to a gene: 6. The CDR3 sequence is CASSGGTGAYTGELFF. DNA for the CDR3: TGCGCCAGCAGTGGTGGGACAGGGGCGTACACCGGGGAGCTGTTTTTT.

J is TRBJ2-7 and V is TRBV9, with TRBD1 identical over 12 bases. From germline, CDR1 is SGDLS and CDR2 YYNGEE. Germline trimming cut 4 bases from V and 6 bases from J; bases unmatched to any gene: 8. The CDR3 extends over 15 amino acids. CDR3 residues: CASSPGTGGASEQYF. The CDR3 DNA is TGTGCCAGCAGCCCCGGGACAGGGGGCGCGTCCGAGCAGTACTTC.

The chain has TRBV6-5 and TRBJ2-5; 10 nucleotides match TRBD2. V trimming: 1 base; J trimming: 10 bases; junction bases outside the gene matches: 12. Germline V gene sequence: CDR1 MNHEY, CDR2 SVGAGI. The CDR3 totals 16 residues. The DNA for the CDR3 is TGTGCCAGCAGTTACTTCGGCCTAGCGGGGGCTCAGATCCAGTACTTC. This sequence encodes CASSYFGLAGAQIQYF.

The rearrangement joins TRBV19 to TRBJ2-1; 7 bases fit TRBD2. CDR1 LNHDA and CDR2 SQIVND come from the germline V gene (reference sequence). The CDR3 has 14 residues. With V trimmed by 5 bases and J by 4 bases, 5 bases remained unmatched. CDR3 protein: CASSRSGIYNEQFF. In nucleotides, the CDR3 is TGTGCCAGTAGTCGGAGCGGGATTTACAATGAGCAGTTCTTC. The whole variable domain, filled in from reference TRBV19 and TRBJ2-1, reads DGGITQSPKYLFRKEGQNVTLSCEQNLNHDAMYWYRQDPGQGLRLIYYSQIVNDFQKGDIAEGYSVSREKKESFPLTVTSAQKNPTAFYLCASSRSGIYNEQFFGPGTRLTVL.

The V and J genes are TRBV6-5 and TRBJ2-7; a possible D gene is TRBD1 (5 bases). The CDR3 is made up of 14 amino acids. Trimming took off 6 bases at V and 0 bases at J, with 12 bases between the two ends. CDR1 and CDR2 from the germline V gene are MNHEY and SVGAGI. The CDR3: CASRPQGISYEQYF. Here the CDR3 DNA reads TGTGCCAGCAGGCCGCAGGGTATCTCCTACGAGCAGTACTTC.

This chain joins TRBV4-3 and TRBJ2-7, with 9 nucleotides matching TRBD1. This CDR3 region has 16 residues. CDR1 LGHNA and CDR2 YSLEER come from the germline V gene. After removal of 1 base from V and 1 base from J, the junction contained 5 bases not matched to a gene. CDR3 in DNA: TGCGCCAGCAGCCAAGTAGGGACAGGGATTTCCTACGAGCAGTACTTC. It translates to CASSQVGTGISYEQYF.

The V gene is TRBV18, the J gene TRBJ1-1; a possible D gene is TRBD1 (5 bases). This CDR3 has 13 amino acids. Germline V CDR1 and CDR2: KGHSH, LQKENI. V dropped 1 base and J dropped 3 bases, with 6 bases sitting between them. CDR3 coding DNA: TGTGCCAGCTCACCACGGGGGGACACTGAAGCTTTCTTT. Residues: CASSPRGDTEAFF.

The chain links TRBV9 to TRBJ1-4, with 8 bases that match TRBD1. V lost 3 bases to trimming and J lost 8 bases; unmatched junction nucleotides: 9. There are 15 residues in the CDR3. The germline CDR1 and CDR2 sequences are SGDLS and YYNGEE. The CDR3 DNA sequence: TGTGCCAGCAGCGCAGACAGGGGAATGGGCGAAAAACTGTTTTTT. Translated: CASSADRGMGEKLFF. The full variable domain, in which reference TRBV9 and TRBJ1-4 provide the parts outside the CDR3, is DSGVTQTPKHLITATGQRVTLRCSPRSGDLSVYWYQQSLDQGLQFLIQYYNGEERAKGNILERFSAQQFPDLHSELNLSSLELGDSALYFCASSADRGMGEKLFFGSGTQLSVL.

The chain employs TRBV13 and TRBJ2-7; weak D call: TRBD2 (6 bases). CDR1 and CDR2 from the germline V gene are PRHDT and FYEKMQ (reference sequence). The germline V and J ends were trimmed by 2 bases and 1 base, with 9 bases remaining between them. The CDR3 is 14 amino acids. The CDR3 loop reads CASSLIGTSYEQYF. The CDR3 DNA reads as TGTGCCAGCAGCTTAATTGGGACTTCCTACGAGCAGTACTTC. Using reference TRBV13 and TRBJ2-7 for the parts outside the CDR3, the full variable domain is AAGVIQSPRHLIKEKRETATLKCYPIPRHDTVYWYQQGPGQDPQFLISFYEKMQSDKGSIPDRFSAQQFSDYHSELNMSSLELGDSALYFCASSLIGTSYEQYFGPGTRLTVT.

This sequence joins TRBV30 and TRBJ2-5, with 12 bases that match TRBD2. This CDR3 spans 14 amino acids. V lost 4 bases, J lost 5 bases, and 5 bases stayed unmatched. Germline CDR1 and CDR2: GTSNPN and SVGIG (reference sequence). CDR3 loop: CAWTRLAGGETQYF. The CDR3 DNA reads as TGTGCCTGGACGCGTCTAGCGGGGGGGGAGACCCAGTACTTC.

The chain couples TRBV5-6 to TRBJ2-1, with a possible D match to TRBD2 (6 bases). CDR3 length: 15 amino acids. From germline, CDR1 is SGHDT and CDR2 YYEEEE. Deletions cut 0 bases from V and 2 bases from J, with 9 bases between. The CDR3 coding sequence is TGTGCCAGCAGCTTGGAGGAGGGTGCCTACAATGAGCAGTTCTTC. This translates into CASSLEEGAYNEQFF.

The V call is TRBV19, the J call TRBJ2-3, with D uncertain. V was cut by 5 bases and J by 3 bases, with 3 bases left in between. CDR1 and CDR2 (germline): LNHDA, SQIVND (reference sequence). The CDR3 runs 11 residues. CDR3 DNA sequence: TGTGCCAGTAGTGTAACAGATACGCAGTATTTT. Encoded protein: CASSVTDTQYF.

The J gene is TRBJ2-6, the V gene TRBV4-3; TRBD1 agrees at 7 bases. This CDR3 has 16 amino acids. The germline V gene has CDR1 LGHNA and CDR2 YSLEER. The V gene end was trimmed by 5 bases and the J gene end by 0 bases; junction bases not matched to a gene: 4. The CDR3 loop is CASSSTGPSGANVLTF. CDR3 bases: TGCGCCAGCAGCTCGACAGGGCCCTCTGGGGCCAACGTCCTGACTTTC.

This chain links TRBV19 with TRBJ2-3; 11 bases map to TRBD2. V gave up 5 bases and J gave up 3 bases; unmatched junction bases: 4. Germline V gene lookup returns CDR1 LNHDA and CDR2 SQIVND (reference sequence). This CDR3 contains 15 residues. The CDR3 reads CASSPGLAETDTQYF. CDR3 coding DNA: TGTGCCAGTAGTCCGGGACTAGCGGAGACAGATACGCAGTATTTT. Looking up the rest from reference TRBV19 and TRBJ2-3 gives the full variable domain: DGGITQSPKYLFRKEGQNVTLSCEQNLNHDAMYWYRQDPGQGLRLIYYSQIVNDFQKGDIAEGYSVSREKKESFPLTVTSAQKNPTAFYLCASSPGLAETDTQYFGPGTRLTVL.

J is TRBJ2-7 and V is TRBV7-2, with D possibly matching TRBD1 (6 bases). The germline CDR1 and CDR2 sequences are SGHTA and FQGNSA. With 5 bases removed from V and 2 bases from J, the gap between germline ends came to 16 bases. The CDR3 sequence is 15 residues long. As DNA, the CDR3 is TGTGCCAGCAGCCCACAGGGAGCAATCCCCTACGAGCAGTACTTC. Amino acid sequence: CASSPQGAIPYEQYF.

The CDR3 DNA sequence: TGTGCCAGCAGCCCCCAGGGGGCCTTTAAGAATGAGCAGTTCTTC. Protein: CASSPQGAFKNEQFF. The V gene is TRBV4-2, the J gene TRBJ2-1, with 8 nucleotides matching TRBD1. This CDR3 has 15 residues. The V gene's germline CDR1 is LGHNA and CDR2 YNFKEQ. V dropped 4 bases and J dropped 7; count of bases not matched to a gene: 9.

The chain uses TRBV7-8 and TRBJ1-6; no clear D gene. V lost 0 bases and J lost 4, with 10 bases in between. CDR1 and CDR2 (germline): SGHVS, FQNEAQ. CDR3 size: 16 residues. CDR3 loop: CASSLALTAYNSPLHF. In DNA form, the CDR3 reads TGTGCCAGCAGCTTAGCGCTAACAGCTTATAATTCACCCCTCCACTTT.

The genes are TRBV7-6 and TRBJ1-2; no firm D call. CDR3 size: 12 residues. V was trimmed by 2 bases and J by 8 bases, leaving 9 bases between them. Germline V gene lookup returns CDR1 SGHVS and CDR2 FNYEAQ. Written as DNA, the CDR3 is TGTGCCAGCAGCTTACTAGGTGGCGGCTACACCTTC. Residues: CASSLLGGGYTF.

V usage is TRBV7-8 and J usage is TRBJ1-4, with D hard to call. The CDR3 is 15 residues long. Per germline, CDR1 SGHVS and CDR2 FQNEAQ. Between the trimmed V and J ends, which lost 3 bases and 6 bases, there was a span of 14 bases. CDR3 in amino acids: CASSFDDTEDEKLFF. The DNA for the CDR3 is TGTGCCAGCAGCTTCGACGATACCGAGGATGAAAAACTGTTTTTT.

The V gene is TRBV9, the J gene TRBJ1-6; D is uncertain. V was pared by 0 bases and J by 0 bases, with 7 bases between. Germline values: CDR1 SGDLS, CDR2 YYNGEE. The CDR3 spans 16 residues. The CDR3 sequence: CASSVAPGSYNSPLHF. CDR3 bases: TGTGCCAGCAGCGTAGCACCGGGCTCCTATAATTCACCCCTCCACTTT.

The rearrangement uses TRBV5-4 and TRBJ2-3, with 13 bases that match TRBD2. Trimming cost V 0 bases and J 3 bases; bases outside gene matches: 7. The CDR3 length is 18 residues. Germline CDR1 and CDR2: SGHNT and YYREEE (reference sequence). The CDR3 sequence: CASSLGTSGGAGTDTQYF. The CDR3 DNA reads TGTGCCAGCAGCTTGGGAACTAGCGGGGGGGCGGGGACAGATACGCAGTATTTT.

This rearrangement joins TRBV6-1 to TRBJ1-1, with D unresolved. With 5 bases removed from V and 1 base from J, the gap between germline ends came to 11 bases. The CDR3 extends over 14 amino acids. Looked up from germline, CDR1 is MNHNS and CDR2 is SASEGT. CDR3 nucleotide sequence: TGTGCCAGCAGTCAGCGGGCAGAGAACACTGAAGCTTTCTTT. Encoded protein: CASSQRAENTEAFF.

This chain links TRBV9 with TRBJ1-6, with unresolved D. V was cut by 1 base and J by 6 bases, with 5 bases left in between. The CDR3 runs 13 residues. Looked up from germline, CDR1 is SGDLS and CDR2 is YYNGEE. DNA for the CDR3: TGTGCCAGCAGCGTAACTTCTAATTCACCCCTCCACTTT. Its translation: CASSVTSNSPLHF.

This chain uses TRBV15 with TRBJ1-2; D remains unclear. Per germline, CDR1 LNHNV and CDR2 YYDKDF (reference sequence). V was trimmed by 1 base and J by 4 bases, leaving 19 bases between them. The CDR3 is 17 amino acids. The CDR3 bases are TGTGCCACCAGCAGAGGGGGAGGAGTGTCCCAAGCCTATGGCTACACCTTC. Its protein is CATSRGGGVSQAYGYTF. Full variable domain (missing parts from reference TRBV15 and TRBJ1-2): DAMVIQNPRYQVTQFGKPVTLSCSQTLNHNVMYWYQQKSSQAPKLLFHYYDKDFNNEADTPDNFQSRRPNTSFCFLDIRSPGLGDTAMYLCATSRGGGVSQAYGYTFGSGTRLTVV.

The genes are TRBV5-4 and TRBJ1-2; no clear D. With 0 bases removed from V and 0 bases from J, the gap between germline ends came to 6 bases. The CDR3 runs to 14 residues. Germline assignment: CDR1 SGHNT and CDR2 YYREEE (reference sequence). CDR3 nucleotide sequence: TGTGCCAGCAGCTTGGTTGCAGCTAACTATGGCTACACCTTC. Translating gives CASSLVAANYGYTF.

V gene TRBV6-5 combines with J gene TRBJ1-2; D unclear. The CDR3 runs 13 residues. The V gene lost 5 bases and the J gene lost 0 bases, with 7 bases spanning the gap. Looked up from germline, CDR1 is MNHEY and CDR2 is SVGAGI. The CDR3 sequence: CASSAGPNYGYTF. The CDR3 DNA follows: TGTGCCAGCAGTGCAGGTCCTAACTATGGCTACACCTTC.